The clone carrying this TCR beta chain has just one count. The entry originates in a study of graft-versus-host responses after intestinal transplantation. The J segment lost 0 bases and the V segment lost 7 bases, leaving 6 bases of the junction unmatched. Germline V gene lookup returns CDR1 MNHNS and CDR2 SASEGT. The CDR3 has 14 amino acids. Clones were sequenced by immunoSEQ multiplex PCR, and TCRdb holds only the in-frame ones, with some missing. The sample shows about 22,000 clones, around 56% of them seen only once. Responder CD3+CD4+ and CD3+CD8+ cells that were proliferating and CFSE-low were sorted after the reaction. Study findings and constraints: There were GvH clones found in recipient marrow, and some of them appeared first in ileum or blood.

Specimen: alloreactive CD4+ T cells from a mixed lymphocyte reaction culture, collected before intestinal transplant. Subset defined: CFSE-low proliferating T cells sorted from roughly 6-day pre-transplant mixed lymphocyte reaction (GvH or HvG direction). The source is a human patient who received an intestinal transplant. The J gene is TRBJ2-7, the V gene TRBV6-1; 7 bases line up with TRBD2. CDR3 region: CASTWGDYSYEQYF. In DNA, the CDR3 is TGTGCCAGCACCTGGGGGGACTACTCCTACGAGCAGTACTTC.